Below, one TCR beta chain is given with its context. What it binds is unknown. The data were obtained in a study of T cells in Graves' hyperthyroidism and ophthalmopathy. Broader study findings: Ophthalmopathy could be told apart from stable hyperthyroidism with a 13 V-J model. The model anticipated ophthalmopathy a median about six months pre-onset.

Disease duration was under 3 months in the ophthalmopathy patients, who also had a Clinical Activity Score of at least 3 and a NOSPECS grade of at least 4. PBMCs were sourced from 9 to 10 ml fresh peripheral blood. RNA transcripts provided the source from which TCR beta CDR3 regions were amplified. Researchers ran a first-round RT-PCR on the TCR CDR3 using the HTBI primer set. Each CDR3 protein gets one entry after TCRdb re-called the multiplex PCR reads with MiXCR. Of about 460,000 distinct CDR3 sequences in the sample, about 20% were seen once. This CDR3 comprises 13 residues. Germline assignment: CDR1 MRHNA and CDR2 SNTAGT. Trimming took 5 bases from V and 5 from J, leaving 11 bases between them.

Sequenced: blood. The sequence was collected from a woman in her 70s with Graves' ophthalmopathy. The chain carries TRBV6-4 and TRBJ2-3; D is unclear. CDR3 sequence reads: CASSSQFGDTQYF. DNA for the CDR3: TGTGCCAGCAGTTCCCAGTTTGGAGATACGCAGTATTTT.